This is a list of T cell receptor beta chains from one sample in a study of blood T cell repertoires in COVID-19. Libraries were prepared by immunoSEQ multiplex PCR; TCRdb keeps only in-frame clonotypes and omits some of them. Among around 170,000 clones listed, less than 85% were seen once. The sequencing sample was made of peripheral blood. These receptors all come from a woman of 80 years or more with acute or convalescent COVID-19. Both conserved end residues are part of each CDR3. The D gene is left open where the match is weak. The size entry is marked missing in some rows and otherwise reads once, few, many or a size class.

CDR3 protein: CAISERRIMNTEAFF; CDR3 DNA: TGTGCCATCAGTGAGAGGCGGATCATGAACACTGAAGCTTTCTTT; D gene: NA; clone size: NA; V gene: TRBV10-3; J gene: TRBJ1-1
CDR3 protein: CASSPGGVDNEQFF; CDR3 DNA: TGTGCCAGCAGCCCCGGGGGGGTCGACAATGAGCAGTTCTTC; D gene: TRBD2; clone size: few; V gene: TRBV3-1/TRBV3-2; J gene: TRBJ2-1
CDR3 protein: CASSIRQGGTDTQYF; CDR3 DNA: TGTGCCAGCAGTATACGACAGGGGGGAACAGATACGCAGTATTTT; D gene: TRBD1; clone size: NA; V gene: TRBV28; J gene: TRBJ2-3
CDR3 protein: CASSLGGVPTEAFF; CDR3 DNA: TGTGCCAGCAGCTTGGGGGGGGTGCCCACTGAAGCTTTCTTT; D gene: NA; clone size: NA; V gene: TRBV5-4; J gene: TRBJ1-1
CDR3 protein: CASSPERGGRGYTF; CDR3 DNA: TGTGCCAGCAGCCCAGAACGGGGGGGTCGTGGCTACACCTTC; D gene: NA; clone size: NA; V gene: TRBV5-8; J gene: TRBJ1-2
CDR3 protein: CASHPGTGGTDTQYF; CDR3 DNA: TGTGCCAGCCACCCCGGTACAGGGGGCACAGATACGCAGTATTTT; D gene: TRBD1; clone size: NA; V gene: TRBV5-8; J gene: TRBJ2-3
CDR3 protein: CASSYGTGYGYTF; CDR3 DNA: TGTGCCAGCAGTTACGGGACAGGGTATGGCTACACCTTC; D gene: TRBD1; clone size: NA; V gene: TRBV28; J gene: TRBJ1-2
CDR3 protein: CAISEVGGTGNTIYF; CDR3 DNA: TGTGCCATCAGTGAGGTTGGAGGGACTGGAAACACCATATATTTT; D gene: NA; clone size: NA; V gene: TRBV10-3; J gene: TRBJ1-3
CDR3 protein: CASSPMPGNNSPLHF; CDR3 DNA: TGTGCCAGCTCACCAATGCCAGGGAATAATTCACCCCTCCACTTT; D gene: NA; clone size: few; V gene: TRBV18; J gene: TRBJ1-6
CDR3 protein: CASRAAGDLPTNEQFF; CDR3 DNA: TGTGCCAGCCGGGCCGCGGGTGACCTCCCCACCAATGAGCAGTTCTTC; D gene: NA; clone size: NA; V gene: TRBV19; J gene: TRBJ2-1
CDR3 protein: CASSDRLSSYNSPLHF; CDR3 DNA: TGTGCCAGCAGTGACAGGTTGAGCTCCTATAATTCACCCCTCCACTTT; D gene: NA; clone size: NA; V gene: TRBV2; J gene: TRBJ1-6
CDR3 protein: CASSLSRGPYEQYF; CDR3 DNA: TGTGCCAGCAGTTTAAGTCGGGGTCCCTACGAGCAGTACTTC; D gene: NA; clone size: NA; V gene: TRBV28; J gene: TRBJ2-7
CDR3 protein: CASSLWTGSVTGELFF; CDR3 DNA: TGTGCCAGCAGTTTATGGACCGGGAGCGTCACCGGGGAGCTGTTTTTT; D gene: NA; clone size: NA; V gene: TRBV28; J gene: TRBJ2-2
CDR3 protein: CASSFVTSGTSEQFF; CDR3 DNA: TGTGCCAGCAGTTTTGTCACTAGCGGGACCAGTGAGCAGTTCTTC; D gene: TRBD2; clone size: NA; V gene: TRBV27; J gene: TRBJ2-1
CDR3 protein: CASSAQARNTEAFF; CDR3 DNA: TGTGCCAGTAGTGCTCAGGCCAGGAACACTGAAGCTTTCTTT; D gene: NA; clone size: few; V gene: TRBV19; J gene: TRBJ1-1
CDR3 protein: CASRQQGMNTEAFF; CDR3 DNA: TGCGCCAGCAGACAACAGGGGATGAACACTGAAGCTTTCTTT; D gene: TRBD1; clone size: NA; V gene: TRBV4-1; J gene: TRBJ1-1
CDR3 protein: CASSQGRHYNEQFF; CDR3 DNA: TGTGCCAGCAGCCAAGGGAGACACTACAATGAGCAGTTCTTC; D gene: NA; clone size: NA; V gene: TRBV28; J gene: TRBJ2-1
CDR3 protein: CASSESTSGPSGTQYF; CDR3 DNA: TGTGCCAGCAGCGAATCGACTAGCGGGCCGTCGGGTACGCAGTATTTT; D gene: TRBD2; clone size: NA; V gene: TRBV9; J gene: TRBJ2-3
CDR3 protein: CASSLAGLNTEAFF; CDR3 DNA: TGTGCCAGCAGCCTGGCGGGGTTGAACACTGAAGCTTTCTTT; D gene: NA; clone size: many; V gene: TRBV14; J gene: TRBJ1-1
CDR3 protein: CASTLEKPGRAGKIGELFF; CDR3 DNA: TGTGCCAGCACTCTAGAAAAACCGGGGAGGGCCGGGAAAATCGGGGAGCTGTTTTTT; D gene: TRBD2; clone size: NA; V gene: TRBV28; J gene: TRBJ2-2
CDR3 protein: CASSDFSGLYGYTF; CDR3 DNA: TGTGCCAGCAGTGATTTCTCAGGCCTCTATGGCTACACCTTC; D gene: NA; clone size: NA; V gene: TRBV2; J gene: TRBJ1-2
CDR3 protein: CASQPGQSYEQYF; CDR3 DNA: TGTGCCAGCCAGCCCGGACAGAGCTACGAGCAGTACTTC; D gene: NA; clone size: once; V gene: TRBV6-5; J gene: TRBJ2-7
CDR3 protein: CASTAQTSEAFF; CDR3 DNA: TGCGCCAGCACTGCCCAGACTTCTGAAGCTTTCTTT; D gene: NA; clone size: few; V gene: TRBV10-2; J gene: TRBJ1-1
CDR3 protein: CASSEARAAYNQPQHF; CDR3 DNA: TGTGCCAGCAGTGAAGCGCGGGCAGCCTACAATCAGCCCCAGCATTTT; D gene: NA; clone size: NA; V gene: TRBV2; J gene: TRBJ1-5
CDR3 protein: CASRVSGTNTGELFF; CDR3 DNA: TGTGCCAGCAGGGTTAGCGGGACGAACACCGGGGAGCTGTTTTTT; D gene: TRBD2; clone size: NA; V gene: TRBV27; J gene: TRBJ2-2
CDR3 protein: CASSLPSTGSSGNTIYF; CDR3 DNA: TGTGCCAGCAGTTTACCTTCGACTGGCAGCTCTGGAAACACCATATATTTT; D gene: NA; clone size: NA; V gene: TRBV28; J gene: TRBJ1-3
CDR3 protein: CASSFGGPYEQYF; CDR3 DNA: TGTGCCAGCAGTTTTGGGGGCCCGTACGAGCAGTACTTC; D gene: NA; clone size: NA; V gene: TRBV12-3/TRBV12-4; J gene: TRBJ2-7
CDR3 protein: CASSGLASTDTQYF; CDR3 DNA: TGTGCCAGCAGCGGACTAGCCAGCACAGATACGCAGTATTTT; D gene: TRBD2; clone size: NA; V gene: TRBV6-2/TRBV6-3; J gene: TRBJ2-3
CDR3 protein: CATSRDFSTGDIQPQHF; CDR3 DNA: TGTGCCACCAGCAGAGATTTCTCGACAGGGGATATTCAGCCCCAGCATTTT; D gene: TRBD1; clone size: NA; V gene: TRBV15; J gene: TRBJ1-5
CDR3 protein: CASSFGGLPNQPQHF; CDR3 DNA: TGTGCCAGCAGCTTCGGGGGGCTCCCCAATCAGCCCCAGCATTTT; D gene: NA; clone size: NA; V gene: TRBV5-6; J gene: TRBJ1-5
CDR3 protein: CAISSERAANTEAFF; CDR3 DNA: TGTGCCATCAGTTCCGAGAGGGCCGCAAACACTGAAGCTTTCTTT; D gene: NA; clone size: NA; V gene: TRBV10-3; J gene: TRBJ1-1
CDR3 protein: CASSVSSYEQYF; CDR3 DNA: TGTGCCAGCAGCGTCAGTTCCTACGAGCAGTACTTC; D gene: NA; clone size: many; V gene: TRBV25-1; J gene: TRBJ2-7
CDR3 protein: CASRRSGTANTGELFF; CDR3 DNA: TGCGCCAGCAGAAGATCCGGGACAGCAAACACCGGGGAGCTGTTTTTT; D gene: TRBD1; clone size: NA; V gene: TRBV5-1; J gene: TRBJ2-2
CDR3 protein: CASRSGTGEDIQYF; CDR3 DNA: TGTGCCAGCAGGTCCGGGACAGGGGAAGACATTCAGTACTTC; D gene: TRBD1; clone size: NA; V gene: TRBV7-9; J gene: TRBJ2-4
CDR3 protein: CASSVGPASYTDTQYF; CDR3 DNA: TGTGCCAGCAGCGTAGGGCCAGCGTCTTACACAGATACGCAGTATTTT; D gene: NA; clone size: once; V gene: TRBV9; J gene: TRBJ2-3
CDR3 protein: CALRVGGTDTQYF; CDR3 DNA: TGTGCCCTTAGAGTCGGAGGCACAGATACGCAGTATTTT; D gene: NA; clone size: NA; V gene: TRBV19; J gene: TRBJ2-3
CDR3 protein: CASSPFNQGGQETQYF; CDR3 DNA: TGTGCCAGCTCACCATTTAATCAGGGGGGTCAAGAGACCCAGTACTTC; D gene: NA; clone size: NA; V gene: TRBV18; J gene: TRBJ2-5
CDR3 protein: CASSLTGIEQYF; CDR3 DNA: TGTGCCAGCAGCTTGACAGGGATCGAGCAGTACTTC; D gene: TRBD1; clone size: NA; V gene: TRBV6-5; J gene: TRBJ2-7
CDR3 protein: CASSRGNTGELFF; CDR3 DNA: TGTGCCAGCTCGCGTGGGAACACCGGGGAGCTGTTTTTT; D gene: NA; clone size: NA; V gene: TRBV9; J gene: TRBJ2-2
CDR3 protein: CASSQDTTAANYGYTF; CDR3 DNA: TGTGCCAGCAGCCAAGATACAACCGCAGCTAACTATGGCTACACCTTC; D gene: NA; clone size: few; V gene: TRBV3-1/TRBV3-2; J gene: TRBJ1-2
CDR3 protein: CATSDSGRDERAFF; CDR3 DNA: TGTGCCACCAGTGATTCAGGCAGGGATGAACGAGCTTTCTTT; D gene: NA; clone size: NA; V gene: TRBV24-1; J gene: TRBJ1-1
CDR3 protein: CASSQEELGEQYF; CDR3 DNA: TGTGCCAGCAGCCAAGAGGAGTTGGGCGAGCAGTACTTC; D gene: NA; clone size: NA; V gene: TRBV7-8; J gene: TRBJ2-7
CDR3 protein: CASSFKGVRPELETQYF; CDR3 DNA: TGTGCCAGCAGCTTTAAGGGGGTGCGGCCAGAATTGGAGACCCAGTACTTC; D gene: NA; clone size: NA; V gene: TRBV11-3; J gene: TRBJ2-5
CDR3 protein: CARRPWTGAFQPQHF; CDR3 DNA: TGTGCCAGGCGCCCATGGACGGGAGCGTTTCAGCCCCAGCATTTT; D gene: NA; clone size: NA; V gene: TRBV28; J gene: TRBJ1-5
CDR3 protein: CSVVLGPLNTGELFF; CDR3 DNA: TGCAGCGTTGTATTGGGGCCCTTGAACACCGGGGAGCTGTTTTTT; D gene: NA; clone size: NA; V gene: TRBV29-1; J gene: TRBJ2-2